The 13 T cell receptor beta chains below come from one sample, sequenced in a study of T cells in Graves' hyperthyroidism and ophthalmopathy. Regions amplified from RNA transcripts were the TCR beta CDR3 regions. HTBI primers were employed in a first-round RT-PCR of the TCR CDR3. TCRdb analysed the multiplex PCR reads with MiXCR anew, one entry per CDR3 protein. The repertoire consists of approximately 510,000 distinct CDR3 sequences, with 46% occurring once and the leading ten covering 35% to 50%. The sequenced sample consisted of peripheral blood or thyroid tissue (not recorded which). The receptors come from an adult woman with Graves' disease, either hyperthyroidism or ophthalmopathy (not recorded which).

At least ten counts were recorded for this clonotype. The genes are TRBV11-1 and TRBJ2-7, with 7 nucleotides matching TRBD1. Germline loops: CDR1 SGHAT, CDR2 FQDESV (reference sequence). The ends lost 4 bases at V and 4 bases at J; junction bases unmatched: 7. This CDR3 has 14 amino acids. The DNA for the CDR3 is TGTGCCAGCAGCTCCCGGGACAGATTTTACGAGCAGTACTTC. Translating gives CASSSRDRFYEQYF.

This clonotype was observed a few times. V is TRBV29-1 and J is TRBJ1-1; D may be TRBD1 (6 bases). Germline V CDR1 and CDR2: SQVTM, ANQGSEA. V shed 6 bases and J shed 4 bases, with 9 bases lying between them. CDR3 length equals 11 residues. The CDR3 protein is CSVGTSTEAFF. The CDR3 nucleotides are TGCAGCGTAGGGACAAGCACTGAAGCTTTCTTT.

This clonotype showed up many times. V usage is TRBV2 and J usage is TRBJ2-2, with D perhaps assigned TRBD1 or TRBD2 (6 bases each). The CDR3 is made up of 15 amino acids. The germline CDR1 and CDR2 sequences are SNHLY and FYNNEI. The V end lost 3 bases, the J end lost 6 bases, and 14 bases lay between the germline ends. In nucleotides, the CDR3 is TGTGCCAGCAGTGACGGCAGGGGAGGCCCCGGGGAGCTGTTTTTT. It codes for CASSDGRGGPGELFF. Full variable domain (missing parts from reference TRBV2 and TRBJ2-2): EPEVTQTPSHQVTQMGQEVILRCVPISNHLYFYWYRQILGQKVEFLVSFYNNEISEKSEIFDDQFSVERPDGSNFTLKIRSTKLEDSAMYFCASSDGRGGPGELFFGEGSRLTVL.

Ten or more counts support this clonotype. The chain couples TRBV6-5 to TRBJ1-6; D is unclear. This CDR3 has 16 amino acids. In germline, CDR1 is MNHEY, CDR2 SVGAGI. V lost 0 bases to trimming and J lost 6 bases, with 12 bases between them. The CDR3: CASSYSIGDPNSPLHF. DNA for the CDR3: TGTGCCAGCAGTTACTCGATTGGCGACCCTAATTCACCCCTCCACTTT.

The V gene is TRBV10-3, the J gene TRBJ1-3; TRBD1 matches 8 bases. With 4 bases clipped from V and 2 bases from J, the junction kept 4 bases outside the gene matches. CDR1 and CDR2 from the germline V gene are ENHRY and SYGVKD. The CDR3 loop spans 15 amino acids. The CDR3, as DNA: TGTGCCATCAGTGGAACAGGGGGTGCTGGAAACACCATATATTTT. It translates to CAISGTGGAGNTIYF.

This clonotype was detected many times. The chain uses TRBV5-1 and TRBJ1-6; D ambiguous. The CDR3 has 17 amino acids. Per germline, CDR1 SGHRS and CDR2 YFSETQ. V gave up 3 bases and J gave up 7 bases, with 20 bases separating them. The chain's CDR3 is CASSSLGVGRMNSPLHF. CDR3 in DNA: TGCGCCAGCAGCTCCCTTGGGGTCGGGAGGATGAATTCACCCCTCCACTTT.

J is TRBJ1-2 and V is TRBV7-8, with D possibly TRBD1 on 6 matching bases. Per germline, CDR1 SGHVS and CDR2 FQNEAQ. V lost 3 bases and J 5 bases, leaving 22 bases between the germline ends. This CDR3 contains 17 residues. CDR3 nucleotide sequence: TGTGCCAGCAGCTTTGATAGCGGGACAATATTTTCTTATGGCTACACCTTC. Amino acids: CASSFDSGTIFSYGYTF.

The rearrangement joins TRBV7-2 to TRBJ1-1; D not resolved. CDR1 is SGHTA, CDR2 FQGNSA, per germline. The CDR3 has 15 amino acids. V shed 1 base and J shed 5 bases, with 14 bases lying between them. The CDR3: CASSLGRVEVTEAFF. As DNA, the CDR3 is TGTGCCAGCAGCTTAGGAAGGGTGGAAGTGACTGAAGCTTTCTTT.

This rearrangement joins TRBV10-3 to TRBJ1-1, with unresolved D. Germline V gene sequence: CDR1 ENHRY, CDR2 SYGVKD. The germline V and J ends were trimmed by 7 bases and 6 bases, with 15 bases remaining between them. The CDR3 has 13 amino acids. In DNA form, the CDR3 reads TGTGCCATCACTAAGGACGGGCGGGCTGAAGCTTTCTTT. This encodes CAITKDGRAEAFF.

Notes on this clonotype: A read error may produce the germline difference seen at one junction end. This chain links TRBV29-1 with TRBJ1-2; no reliable D call. The germline V gene encodes CDR1 SQVTM and CDR2 ANQGSEA. The CDR3 loop spans 12 amino acids. DNA of the CDR3: TGCAGCGTCCCCGGGAAGAACTATAGCTACACCTTC. Protein: CSVPGKNYSYTF.

The table lists this clonotype with many counts. The chain couples TRBV5-1 to TRBJ2-2; TRBD2 is a possible D gene (6 bases). CDR1 SGHRS and CDR2 YFSETQ come from the germline V gene. CDR3 length: 16 amino acids. The V end was cut by 7 bases, the J end by 7 bases, with 23 bases between. Written as DNA, the CDR3 is TGCGCCAGCGGGGGGAAGCCCCCGCTAGTCGGCGGGGAGCTGTTTTTT. Protein sequence: CASGGKPPLVGGELFF.

Notes on this clonotype: A read error may produce the germline difference seen at one junction end. The chain employs TRBV10-3 and TRBJ2-5; the D is unclear. This CDR3 has 13 residues. The germline gives CDR1 ENHRY, CDR2 SYGVKD. CDR3 protein: CASSEAMRETQYF. The DNA for the CDR3 is TGTGCCAGCAGTGAAGCGATGAGGGAGACCCAGTACTTC.

The chain links TRBV7-9 to TRBJ2-5, with D maybe TRBD1 (6 bases). This CDR3 spans 13 amino acids. Between the trimmed V and J ends, which lost 5 bases and 4 bases, there was a span of 11 bases. Germline V CDR1 and CDR2: SEHNR, FQNEAQ (reference sequence). CDR3 sequence (DNA): TGTGCCAGCAGCGAGCAACAGGGAGAGACCCAGTACTTC. Its protein product is CASSEQQGETQYF.